This is a list of T cell receptor beta chains from one sample in a study of blood T cells in healthy people across ages. TCRdb redid the calling of the 5' RACE reads with MiXCR, one entry per CDR3 protein. The table shows approximately 1,700,000 distinct CDR3 sequences, with approximately 39% occurring only once. Source material: blood. All receptors derive from a human donor in good health. The CDR3 runs from the conserved cysteine through the conserved F or W. D genes are given only for firm matches. A clone size is listed for some rows: how often the clone was seen (once, few, many), or a class if it is expanded.

size	J	V	D	length	CDR3	DNA
.	TRBJ2-7	TRBV5-1	TRBD1	15	CASSYTGQGIGEQYF	TGCGCCAGCAGCTACACGGGACAGGGGATTGGCGAGCAGTACTTC
.	TRBJ2-7	TRBV5-6	TRBD1	15	CAGSPEGQGSYEQYF	TGTGCCGGCAGCCCTGAGGGACAGGGATCCTACGAGCAGTACTTC
few	TRBJ2-7	TRBV12-3/TRBV12-4	.	14	CASSPFRRAYEQYF	TGTGCCAGCAGTCCTTTTCGAAGGGCATACGAGCAGTACTTC
few	TRBJ1-2	TRBV6-1	TRBD1	15	CASSEGWGQGYGYTF	TGTGCCAGCAGTGAAGGATGGGGACAGGGCTATGGCTACACCTTC
.	TRBJ2-2	TRBV25-1	.	13	CASSEFGPGELFF	TGTGCCAGCAGTGAATTTGGACCCGGGGAGCTGTTTTTT
few	TRBJ2-3	TRBV28	.	15	CASSSRRRGTDTQYF	TGTGCCAGCAGTTCACGTCGACGAGGCACAGATACGCAGTATTTT
.	TRBJ2-1	TRBV3-1	.	13	CASSANGVREQFF	TGTGCCAGCAGTGCAAACGGGGTCAGGGAGCAGTTCTTC
.	TRBJ2-5	TRBV7-9	.	12	CASSPPSATQYF	TGTGCCAGCAGCCCCCCCAGCGCGACCCAGTACTTC
few	TRBJ1-1	TRBV29-1	.	17	CSVGGSRASNMNTEAFF	TGCAGCGTTGGGGGATCCCGGGCTTCAAACATGAACACTGAAGCTTTCTTT
many	TRBJ2-3	TRBV29-1	TRBD2	14	CSVGLAGAADTQYF	TGCAGCGTTGGACTAGCGGGGGCTGCAGATACGCAGTATTTT
few	TRBJ2-7	TRBV20-1	.	14	CSAHLRKSSYEQYF	TGCAGTGCTCACCTGCGCAAGAGCTCCTACGAGCAGTACTTC
.	TRBJ2-5	TRBV20-1	TRBD2	16	CSARDLAGGHRDEQYF	TGCAGTGCTAGAGATCTAGCGGGGGGACATAGGGATGAGCAGTACTTC
.	TRBJ2-5	TRBV5-1	.	16	CASSLVDGSEKETQYF	TGCGCCAGCAGCTTGGTCGATGGTAGCGAAAAAGAGACCCAGTACTTC
.	TRBJ2-3	TRBV13	TRBD2	15	CASSPAGGGPDTQYF	TGTGCCAGCAGCCCAGCGGGGGGCGGTCCAGATACGCAGTATTTT
many	TRBJ2-5	TRBV5-1	.	12	CASSLAEETQYF	TGTGCCAGCAGCTTAGCGGAGGAGACCCAGTACTTC
.	TRBJ2-2	TRBV20-1	.	14	CSASGDRLAGELFF	TGCAGTGCTAGCGGGGACCGTTTGGCCGGGGAGCTGTTTTTT
.	TRBJ2-7	TRBV7-6	TRBD2	14	CASSLSGLATEQYF	TGTGCCAGCAGCTTATCGGGACTAGCTACCGAGCAGTACTTC
.	TRBJ2-7	TRBV10-3	TRBD2	14	CAIRKSGGTYEQYF	TGTGCCATCAGGAAGAGCGGGGGTACCTACGAGCAGTACTTC
many	TRBJ2-7	TRBV4-3	.	13	CASSQDWRNEQYF	TGCGCCAGCAGCCAAGATTGGAGGAACGAGCAGTACTTC
few	TRBJ1-6	TRBV7-6	.	15	CASSLGGGMDSPLHF	TGTGCCAGCAGCTTAGGAGGGGGAATGGATTCACCCCTCCACTTT
few	TRBJ2-7	TRBV5-1	.	15	CASSSGTFTSYEQYF	TGCGCCAGCAGCTCCGGGACATTTACCTCCTACGAGCAGTACTTC
few	TRBJ2-1	TRBV7-9	.	15	CASSPRDPDRDEQFF	TGTGCCAGCAGCCCTCGTGACCCCGACCGGGATGAGCAGTTCTTC
.	TRBJ2-3	TRBV12-5	TRBD2	16	CASGPGGGLLTDTQYF	TGTGCTAGTGGCCCAGGCGGGGGACTCCTCACAGATACGCAGTATTTT
few	TRBJ2-7	TRBV12-3/TRBV12-4	.	13	CASSSTGLYEQYF	TGTGCCAGCAGTTCCACAGGGCTCTACGAGCAGTACTTC
.	TRBJ2-4	TRBV27	.	15	CASRPLRGLGNIQYF	TGTGCCAGCAGACCCCTAAGGGGATTAGGGAACATTCAGTACTTC
once	TRBJ2-7	TRBV13	TRBD2	15	CAGRLSGGGSYEQYF	TGTGCCGGCAGACTTAGCGGGGGCGGTTCCTACGAGCAGTACTTC
few	TRBJ2-7	TRBV6-2/TRBV6-3	.	15	CASSFRDSYSYEQYF	TGTGCCAGCAGTTTTCGAGACAGCTACTCCTACGAGCAGTACTTC
.	TRBJ2-3	TRBV3-1	.	17	CASSHSPAASLPDTQYF	TGTGCCAGCAGCCACTCACCAGCGGCGTCGCTTCCTGATACGCAGTATTTT
.	TRBJ1-4	TRBV30	.	14	CAWSVGQLNEKLFF	TGTGCCTGGAGTGTCGGGCAGCTGAATGAAAAACTGTTTTTT
.	TRBJ1-2	TRBV4-3	.	13	CASSQSGGHGYTF	TGCGCCAGCAGCCAATCCGGAGGGCATGGCTACACCTTC
.	TRBJ2-5	TRBV2	.	15	CASSERGGHEETQYF	TGTGCCAGCAGTGAGCGAGGAGGCCACGAAGAGACCCAGTACTTC
few	TRBJ2-5	TRBV20-1	.	14	CSAGGQESRPEQYF	TGCAGTGCTGGAGGTCAGGAGTCCAGACCTGAGCAGTACTTC
many	TRBJ2-1	TRBV29-1	TRBD2	14	CSVLAGGLYNEQFF	TGCAGCGTCCTAGCGGGGGGACTCTACAATGAGCAGTTCTTC
.	TRBJ2-7	TRBV29-1	TRBD1	13	CSVTGGTSYEQYF	TGCAGCGTTACAGGGGGTACCTCCTACGAGCAGTACTTC
.	TRBJ1-1	TRBV3-1	.	12	CASSHVHTEAFF	TGTGCCAGCAGCCATGTGCACACTGAAGCTTTCTTT
.	TRBJ1-4	TRBV12-3/TRBV12-4	.	12	CASSRFHEKLFF	TGTGCCAGCAGCCGCTTCCATGAAAAACTGTTTTTT